This passage covers 13 T cell receptor beta chains from one sample sequenced in a study of regulatory T cells in long-lasting Graves disease (dated by TCRdb to the early 2020s). The library was produced with multiplex PCR. Sequencing used an Illumina HiSeq 4000. TCR beta libraries were built with iRepertoire HTBI primers and Arm-PCR amplification of CDR3 regions. In-frame beta chains were kept once TCRdb had trimmed the public reads at Q25 with fastp and called clones with MiXCR. Rows are combined by CDR3 protein, so each entry shows the most common genes and DNA. The sample profile shows about 420,000 distinct CDR3 sequences; about a sixth of them were found once. The ten biggest clones cover 20% to 25% of the sample. In the paper's terms, the time point label means: newly diagnosed GD, antithyroid drugs for less than 3 months. For both TCR sequencing and RNA sequencing, RNA was extracted from PBMCs using TRIzol.

This sample was also put to use in a study of T cells in Graves' hyperthyroidism and ophthalmopathy.

Sequences were derived from peripheral blood mononuclear cells (PBMCs), sampled at new diagnosis, from a patient treated with antithyroid drugs. The receptors were sampled from a woman younger than 30 with Graves disease. Donor details come from another sample of the same person, matched by shared clones.

This clonotype was observed a few times. V and J are TRBV20-1 and TRBJ2-3; no clear D. With 7 bases removed from V and 4 bases from J, the gap between germline ends came to 15 bases. CDR3 length: 13 amino acids. Germline loops: CDR1 DFQATT, CDR2 SNEGSKA (reference sequence). CDR3 loop: CSETKELPDTQYF. DNA for the CDR3: TGCAGTGAGACGAAAGAACTTCCAGATACGCAGTATTTT.

The chain has TRBV7-9 and TRBJ2-7; TRBD1 might be the D (5 bases). Trimming cost V 11 bases and J 2 bases, with 13 bases left between them. CDR3 length equals 12 residues. Germline lookup yields CDR1 SEHNR and CDR2 FQNEAQ (reference sequence). The CDR3 reads CASDVGPYEQYF. CDR3 nucleotide sequence: TGTGCCTCAGACGTGGGGCCCTACGAGCAGTACTTC.

The rearrangement joins TRBV30 to TRBJ2-7; possibly TRBD2 for D (6 bases). Germline CDR1 and CDR2: GTSNPN and SVGIG (reference sequence). The CDR3 is 14 amino acids. Trimming took 0 bases from V and 6 from J, leaving 15 bases between them. CDR3 sequence: CAWSVYGRALEQYF. CDR3 in DNA: TGTGCCTGGAGTGTATACGGGAGAGCGCTCGAGCAGTACTTC.

This clonotype was counted many times. The chain combines TRBV6-1 with TRBJ2-7; D is possibly TRBD1 (6 bases). This CDR3 is built from 15 residues. In germline, CDR1 is MNHNS, CDR2 SASEGT. The V gene lost 5 bases and the J gene lost 2 bases, with 16 bases spanning the gap. The CDR3 here is CASSPGRGRTYEQYF. The DNA of the CDR3 is TGTGCCAGCAGTCCCGGCAGGGGACGGACCTACGAGCAGTACTTC.

This rearrangement joins TRBV19 to TRBJ2-1, with 14 nucleotides matching TRBD2. Losses at the gene ends were 4 bases for V and 7 bases for J; bases not matched to a gene: 9. CDR3 length: 17 amino acids. Germline values: CDR1 LNHDA, CDR2 SQIVND (reference sequence). The CDR3 is CASSRGRGLAGVNEQFF. The CDR3 nucleotides read TGTGCCAGTAGTAGGGGTAGGGGACTAGCGGGAGTAAATGAGCAGTTCTTC.

This clonotype came up many times. The DNA of the CDR3 is TGTGCCAGCAGTGCCCGACAGGGGGACACAGATACGCAGTATTTT. Its translation is CASSARQGDTDTQYF. The J gene is TRBJ2-3, the V gene TRBV12-3 or TRBV12-4, with TRBD1 identical over 9 bases. The CDR3 totals 15 residues. Trimming at V came to 5 bases and at J to 2 bases, leaving 5 bases not matched to a gene.

As for this clonotype: This could be a read error, since a much larger clone is one nucleotide away. V gene TRBV6-1 combines with J gene TRBJ1-4; D is ambiguous. The germline V gene encodes CDR1 MNHNS and CDR2 SASEGT. This CDR3 region has 11 residues. With 6 bases removed from V and 5 bases from J, the gap between germline ends came to 4 bases. The CDR3 DNA sequence: TGTGCCAGCAGGTTCAATGAAAAACTGTTTTTT. It encodes CASRFNEKLFF.

The rearrangement links TRBV5-8 to TRBJ2-3; 7 nucleotides line up with TRBD1. Germline V CDR1 and CDR2: SGHTS, YDEGEE. V lost 0 bases, J lost 4 bases, and 8 bases stayed unmatched. There are 16 residues in the CDR3. The chain's CDR3 is CASSLGGQAGPDTQYF. The CDR3 DNA is TGTGCCAGCAGCTTGGGCGGACAGGCGGGTCCAGATACGCAGTATTTT.

This clonotype was counted a few times. V and J are TRBV3-1 and TRBJ2-7, with 9 bases lining up with TRBD2. The trim removed 1 base at V and 0 bases at J, leaving 10 bases unmatched. CDR1 and CDR2 from the germline V gene are LGHDT and YNNKEL (reference sequence). This CDR3 comprises 18 residues. CDR3 coding DNA: TGTGCCAGCAGCCAAGTTGGGCCCGGGACTAGCTACTCCTACGAGCAGTACTTC. It encodes CASSQVGPGTSYSYEQYF.

There are many counts of this clonotype. The CDR3 spells CASSYRGPTEAFF. The CDR3 region has the DNA TGTGCCAGCAGTTACAGGGGGCCCACTGAAGCTTTCTTT. The rearrangement links TRBV6-2 or TRBV6-3 to TRBJ1-1; TRBD1 aligns across 7 bases. Per the germline V gene, CDR1 is MNHEY and CDR2 is SVGEGT. The CDR3 length is 13 residues. The V segment lost 2 bases and the J segment 4 bases; nucleotides outside the gene matches: 1.

The V gene is TRBV10-2, the J gene TRBJ2-1; TRBD2 matches 9 bases. CDR3 length: 14 residues. The ends lost 11 bases at V and 6 bases at J; junction bases unmatched: 11. From germline, CDR1 is WSHSY and CDR2 SAAADI. Written as DNA, the CDR3 is TGCGCCCGAAGGGCGGGACTAGCAGCCAATGAGCAGTTCTTC. Its protein is CARRAGLAANEQFF.

A note on this clonotype: A much larger clone lies one base from this, so it may be a read error. V usage is TRBV11-2 and J usage is TRBJ2-3; D uncertain. The CDR3 has 13 amino acids. Germline V CDR1 and CDR2: SGHAT, FQNNGV. The V gene lost 5 bases and the J gene lost 2 bases, with 8 bases spanning the gap. The CDR3 DNA reads TGTGCCAGCAGCCGAGGACCCACAGATACGCAGTATTTT. Protein sequence: CASSRGPTDTQYF. The full variable domain, completed using reference TRBV11-2 and TRBJ2-3, is EAGVAQSPRYKIIEKRQSVAFWCNPISGHATLYWYQQILGQGPKLLIQFQNNGVVDDSQLPKDRFSAERLKGVDSTLKIQPAKLEDSAVYLCASSRGPTDTQYFGPGTRLTVL.

Details on this clonotype: One end of the junction fails to match germline, which may point to a read error. V usage is TRBV20-1 and J usage is TRBJ2-2; D gene ambiguous. Looked up from germline, CDR1 is DFQATT and CDR2 is SNEGSKA (reference sequence). The CDR3 has 13 residues. The CDR3 is CGGTPANTGELFF. As DNA, the CDR3 is TGTGGCGGAACGCCCGCGAACACCGGGGAGCTGTTTTTT.